The 28 T cell receptor beta chains reported below all come from one sample, sequenced in a study of blood T cell repertoires in COVID-19. Sequencing used immunoSEQ multiplex PCR; TCRdb keeps in-frame clones, though not all of them. The sample contains around 100,000 clones, roughly four fifths of which appear only once. Sequenced material: peripheral blood. These receptors all come from a man in his fifties or sixties with acute or convalescent COVID-19.

V is TRBV15 and J is TRBJ2-6; D is perhaps TRBD1 (6 bases). This CDR3 region has 16 residues. In germline, CDR1 is LNHNV, CDR2 YYDKDF (reference sequence). V lost 8 bases and J lost 1, with 15 bases in between. The CDR3 DNA reads TGTGCCACCTTGTTACAGGGCCCATCTGGGGCCAACGTCCTGACTTTC. This sequence encodes CATLLQGPSGANVLTF.

The chain recombines TRBV9 with TRBJ1-4, with D perhaps matching TRBD1 (6 bases). The CDR3 has 14 residues. Per germline, CDR1 SGDLS and CDR2 YYNGEE. The V end was cut by 5 bases, the J end by 6 bases, with 14 bases between. The CDR3 spells CASSAGTRYEKLFF. DNA for the CDR3: TGTGCCAGCAGTGCCGGGACACGATATGAAAAACTGTTTTTT.

This rearrangement joins TRBV19 to TRBJ2-2; TRBD1 is a possible D gene (6 bases). CDR3 length equals 16 residues. With 7 bases removed from V and 0 bases from J, the gap between germline ends came to 15 bases. From germline, CDR1 is LNHDA and CDR2 SQIVND (reference sequence). CDR3 sequence: CASTSSRTANTGELFF. In DNA form, the CDR3 reads TGTGCCAGTACCTCTTCTAGGACAGCGAACACCGGGGAGCTGTTTTTT.

J is TRBJ2-3 and V is TRBV5-4, with 13 bases fitting TRBD2. Germline CDR1 is SGHNT and CDR2 is YYREEE (reference sequence). V was pared by 4 bases and J by 3 bases, with 8 bases of the junction left unmatched. This CDR3 comprises 17 residues. CDR3 sequence (DNA): TGTGCCAGCAGCACCAAACTAGCGGGAGGGCCAACAGATACGCAGTATTTT. This encodes CASSTKLAGGPTDTQYF.

The rearrangement links TRBV3-1 (or the pseudogene TRBV3-2) to TRBJ1-2; 9 bases map to TRBD1. Germline assignment: CDR1 LGHDT and CDR2 YNNKEL (reference sequence). The CDR3 extends over 15 amino acids. The ends lost 4 bases at V and 4 bases at J; junction bases unmatched: 7. The CDR3 DNA sequence: TGTGCCAGCAGCCTTATGACAGGGGGTAGCTATGGCTACACCTTC. Protein: CASSLMTGGSYGYTF.

This clone has a single count. V usage is TRBV3-1 (or the pseudogene TRBV3-2) and J usage is TRBJ2-1, with 15 bases lining up with TRBD2. This CDR3 spans 16 amino acids. The ends lost 3 bases at V and 6 bases at J; junction bases unmatched: 3. Germline V lookup: CDR1 LGHDT, CDR2 YNNKEL (reference sequence). The CDR3 sequence is CASSQWTSGRANEQFF. In DNA, the CDR3 is TGTGCCAGCAGCCAGTGGACTAGCGGGAGGGCCAATGAGCAGTTCTTC.

The rearrangement uses TRBV7-2 and TRBJ2-3; D is perhaps TRBD2 (6 bases). This CDR3 region has 16 residues. Trimming shortened V by 1 base and J by 1 base, and 12 bases separated the two germline ends. CDR1 and CDR2 (germline): SGHTA, FQGNSA. The CDR3 spells CASSLGGARGTDTQYF. Written as DNA, the CDR3 is TGTGCCAGCAGCTTAGGCGGGGCGAGGGGCACAGATACGCAGTATTTT. The whole variable domain, filled in from reference TRBV7-2 and TRBJ2-3, reads GAGVSQSPSNKVTEKGKDVELRCDPISGHTALYWYRQSLGQGLEFLIYFQGNSAPDKSGLPSDRFSAERTGGSVSTLTIQRTQQEDSAVYLCASSLGGARGTDTQYFGPGTRLTVL.

The chain has TRBV30 and TRBJ2-2; 8 bases fit TRBD1. V lost 4 bases to trimming and J lost 0 bases; unmatched junction nucleotides: 4. Per the germline V gene, CDR1 is GTSNPN and CDR2 is SVGIG (reference sequence). CDR3 size: 15 residues. The CDR3 bases are TGTGCCTGGACAGGGGGCGGGGCGAACACCGGGGAGCTGTTTTTT. This encodes CAWTGGGANTGELFF.

The chain has TRBV18 and TRBJ1-1, with a weak D call TRBD1 (6 bases). This CDR3 region has 14 residues. Germline lookup yields CDR1 KGHSH and CDR2 LQKENI. Trimming removed 0 bases at V and 5 bases at J, with 10 bases between. The CDR3 here is CASSPPQGNTEAFF. The CDR3 region has the DNA TGTGCCAGCTCACCACCACAGGGTAATACTGAAGCTTTCTTT.

The chain recombines TRBV5-5 with TRBJ1-5, with D tentatively TRBD1 (6 bases). V was clipped by 1 base and J by 6 bases, with 11 bases between them. From germline, CDR1 is SGHKS and CDR2 YYEKEE (reference sequence). The CDR3 has 14 residues. The CDR3 is CASSLTRGSQPQHF. CDR3 sequence (DNA): TGTGCCAGCAGCTTGACTAGGGGGAGTCAGCCCCAGCATTTT.

This rearrangement joins TRBV3-1 (or the pseudogene TRBV3-2) to TRBJ1-6; D not resolved. The CDR3 is 15 residues long. With 2 bases removed from V and 13 bases from J, the gap between germline ends came to 18 bases. Germline loops: CDR1 LGHDT, CDR2 YNNKEL (reference sequence). The CDR3 nucleotides read TGTGCCAGCAGCCAAAGCCGGGGTGTCGGTGCGCCCCTCCACTTT. Translating it yields CASSQSRGVGAPLHF.

The rearrangement uses TRBV4-2 and TRBJ1-1; D is unresolved. V was clipped by 0 bases and J by 2 bases, with 7 bases between them. The germline gives CDR1 LGHNA, CDR2 YNFKEQ. The CDR3 spans 14 residues. CDR3 protein: CASSQEPRNTEAFF. CDR3 in DNA: TGTGCCAGCAGCCAAGAACCCAGAAACACTGAAGCTTTCTTT.

The chain couples TRBV3-1 (or the pseudogene TRBV3-2) to TRBJ2-1; 10 nucleotides match TRBD2. The CDR3 covers 15 residues. Germline V gene sequence: CDR1 LGHDT, CDR2 YNNKEL (reference sequence). Germline trimming cut 4 bases from V and 4 bases from J; bases unmatched to any gene: 4. The CDR3 spells CASSPERGGYNEQFF. CDR3 bases: TGTGCCAGCAGCCCCGAGCGGGGGGGATACAATGAGCAGTTCTTC.

The rearrangement joins TRBV5-1 to TRBJ1-1; D is uncertain. Germline lookup yields CDR1 SGHRS and CDR2 YFSETQ. Trimming shortened V by 3 bases and J by 3 bases, and 18 bases separated the two germline ends. The CDR3 spans 16 residues. The CDR3 sequence is CASSWEGRRVHTEAFF. The DNA of the CDR3 is TGCGCCAGCAGCTGGGAAGGGAGAAGGGTTCACACTGAAGCTTTCTTT. Combining the CDR3 with reference TRBV5-1 and TRBJ1-1 gives the whole variable domain KAGVTQTPRYLIKTRGQQVTLSCSPISGHRSVSWYQQTPGQGLQFLFEYFSETQRNKGNFPGRFSGRQFSNSRSEMNVSTLELGDSALYLCASSWEGRRVHTEAFFGQGTRLTVV.

The chain links TRBV18 to TRBJ2-3, with TRBD2 as a possible D gene (6 bases). Germline CDR1 is KGHSH and CDR2 is LQKENI. Trimming pared 2 bases from V and 2 bases from J, leaving 8 bases between. This CDR3 is 14 amino acids long. The CDR3 reads CASSPERVTDTQYF. Here the CDR3 DNA reads TGTGCCAGCTCACCAGAGCGGGTCACAGATACGCAGTATTTT.

In its sample, this clone was seen a few times. CDR3 loop: CASSPTLNRGGRYSNQPQHF. Here the CDR3 DNA reads TGTGCCAGCTCACCAACCTTGAACAGGGGAGGAAGATATAGCAATCAGCCCCAGCATTTT. V and J are TRBV18 and TRBJ1-5; TRBD1 matches at 7 bases. The V and J ends lost 2 bases and 0 bases, in that order; junction bases with no gene match: 16. Per the germline V gene, CDR1 is KGHSH and CDR2 is LQKENI. The CDR3 covers 20 residues.

The chain is built from TRBV29-1 and TRBJ2-5, with 8 nucleotides matching TRBD2. The germline V gene has CDR1 SQVTM and CDR2 ANQGSEA. CDR3 length: 14 amino acids. This CDR3 reads CRASGGSGGETQYF. CDR3 DNA: TGCAGGGCATCCGGCGGGAGCGGGGGAGAGACCCAGTACTTC. The complete variable domain, with remaining parts taken from reference TRBV29-1 and TRBJ2-5, reads SAVISQKPSRDICQRGTSLTIQCQVDSQVTMMFWYRQQPGQSLTLIATANQGSEATYESGFVIDKFPISRPNLTFSTLTVSNMSPEDSSIYLCRASGGSGGETQYFGPGTRLLVL.

This chain links TRBV5-8 with TRBJ1-5; tentatively, D is TRBD1 (5 bases). This CDR3 has 15 residues. Germline assignment: CDR1 SGHTS and CDR2 YDEGEE. V lost 4 bases and J 0 bases, leaving 11 bases between the germline ends. CDR3 residues: CASSPRTFSNQPQHF. DNA for the CDR3: TGTGCCAGCAGCCCCCGGACATTTAGCAATCAGCCCCAGCATTTT.

The J gene is TRBJ2-7, the V gene TRBV15; TRBD2 might be the D (6 bases). V dropped 0 bases and J dropped 2 bases, with 11 bases sitting between them. Per the germline V gene, CDR1 is LNHNV and CDR2 is YYDKDF (reference sequence). This CDR3 has 15 residues. The CDR3 sequence is CATSRDGGLPYEQYF. DNA of the CDR3: TGTGCCACCAGCAGAGATGGGGGGTTGCCCTACGAGCAGTACTTC.

The rearrangement links TRBV5-4 to TRBJ2-5; possible D gene TRBD1, 6 bases. Per germline, CDR1 SGHNT and CDR2 YYREEE (reference sequence). There are 15 residues in the CDR3. V lost 3 bases to trimming and J lost 3 bases, with 15 bases between them. In DNA, the CDR3 is TGTGCCAGCAGCTCCCCAGGGGCCAACGAAGAGACCCAGTACTTC. Protein sequence: CASSSPGANEETQYF.

This clone appeared a single time. This rearrangement joins TRBV5-6 to TRBJ1-4; TRBD1 matches 9 bases. The CDR3 is made up of 14 amino acids. After removal of 2 bases from V and 8 bases from J, the junction contained 4 bases not matched to a gene. Germline values: CDR1 SGHDT, CDR2 YYEEEE. The CDR3 coding sequence is TGTGCCAGCAGCTTACAGGGGGCAGGGGAAAAACTGTTTTTT. This translates into CASSLQGAGEKLFF.

V gene TRBV6-5 combines with J gene TRBJ2-1; 7 nucleotides line up with TRBD1. Germline V gives CDR1 MNHEY, CDR2 SVGAGI. This CDR3 has 15 amino acids. Trimming took 7 bases from V and 0 from J; bases not matched to a gene: 6. As DNA, the CDR3 is TGTGCCAGCACAAAAGGACAGGACTCCTACAATGAGCAGTTCTTC. The encoded protein is CASTKGQDSYNEQFF.

The chain uses TRBV6-5 and TRBJ1-1, with a possible D match to TRBD1 (6 bases). Germline CDR1 is MNHEY and CDR2 is SVGAGI. Deletions cut 7 bases from V and 1 base from J, with 13 bases between. This CDR3 comprises 14 residues. CDR3 region: CASTRDTRNTEAFF. The CDR3 DNA follows: TGTGCCAGCACCCGGGACACAAGGAACACTGAAGCTTTCTTT.

The chain employs TRBV24-1 and TRBJ2-2; 12 bases agree with TRBD1. CDR1 is KGHDR and CDR2 is SFDVKD in the germline V gene. J lost 4 bases, V lost 4 bases, and 12 bases had no gene match. This CDR3 spans 19 amino acids. The CDR3 is CATSEYWGTGGAGTGELFF. The CDR3 region has the DNA TGTGCCACCAGTGAATATTGGGGGACAGGGGGCGCCGGCACCGGGGAGCTGTTTTTT.

V is TRBV30 and J is TRBJ1-5; the D gene is possibly TRBD1 (5 bases). The V and J ends lost 0 bases and 3 bases respectively, with 12 bases between them. The CDR3 runs 15 residues. CDR1 GTSNPN and CDR2 SVGIG come from the germline V gene (reference sequence). The CDR3 protein is CAWSVLGGNNQPQHF. CDR3 DNA sequence: TGTGCCTGGAGTGTACTGGGGGGTAACAATCAGCCCCAGCATTTT.

The chain recombines TRBV6-6 with TRBJ1-2, with D maybe TRBD1 (6 bases). V lost 7 bases and J lost 4, with 16 bases in between. The CDR3 has 14 residues. The germline gives CDR1 MNHNY, CDR2 SVGAGI (reference sequence). For the CDR3, the DNA is TGTGCCAGCACAAATCGAACAGGGACCTATGGCTACACCTTC. Amino acid sequence: CASTNRTGTYGYTF.

This chain joins TRBV18 and TRBJ1-1; possible D gene TRBD1, 6 bases. The length of the CDR3 is 17 residues. The germline gives CDR1 KGHSH, CDR2 LQKENI. Trimming stripped 3 bases from V and 11 bases from J, with 28 bases between. The DNA of the CDR3 is TGTGCCAGCTCACCGGTCGGCGACTTCGTGGGGGCCCGGGCTGCTTTCTTT. The encoded protein is CASSPVGDFVGARAAFF.

This rearrangement joins TRBV18 to TRBJ2-2, with TRBD2 matching over 13 bases. The V gene's germline CDR1 is KGHSH and CDR2 LQKENI. Trimming at V came to 2 bases and at J to 7 bases, leaving 1 base not matched to a gene. The CDR3 runs to 15 residues. CDR3 region: CASSPGTSGIGELFF. The CDR3, as DNA: TGTGCCAGCTCACCAGGGACTAGCGGGATCGGGGAGCTGTTTTTT.